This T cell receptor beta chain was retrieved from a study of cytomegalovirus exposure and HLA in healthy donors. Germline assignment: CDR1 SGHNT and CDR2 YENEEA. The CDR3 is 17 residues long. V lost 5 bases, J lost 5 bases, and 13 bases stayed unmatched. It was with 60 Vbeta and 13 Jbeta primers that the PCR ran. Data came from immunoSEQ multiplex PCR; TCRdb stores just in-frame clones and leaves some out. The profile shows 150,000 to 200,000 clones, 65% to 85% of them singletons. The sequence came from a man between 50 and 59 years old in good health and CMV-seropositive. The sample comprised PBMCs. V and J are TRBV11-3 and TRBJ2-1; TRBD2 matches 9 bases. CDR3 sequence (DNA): TGTGCCAGCAGCCCCCATTCCTACCTAGCGGGAAACAATGAGCAGTTCTTC. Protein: CASSPHSYLAGNNEQFF.